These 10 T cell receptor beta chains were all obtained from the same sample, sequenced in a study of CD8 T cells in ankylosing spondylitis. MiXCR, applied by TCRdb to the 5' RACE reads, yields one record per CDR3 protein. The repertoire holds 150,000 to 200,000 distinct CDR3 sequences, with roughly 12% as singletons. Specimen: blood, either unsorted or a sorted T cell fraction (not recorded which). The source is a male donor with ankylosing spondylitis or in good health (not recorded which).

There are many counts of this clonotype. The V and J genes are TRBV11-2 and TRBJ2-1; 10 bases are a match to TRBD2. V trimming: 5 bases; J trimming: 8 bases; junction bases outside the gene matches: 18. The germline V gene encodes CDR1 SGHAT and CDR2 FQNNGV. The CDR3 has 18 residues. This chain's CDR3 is CASSLVTIPGTSAYEQFF. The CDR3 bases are TGTGCCAGCAGCCTAGTCACTATCCCCGGGACTAGCGCCTATGAGCAGTTCTTC.

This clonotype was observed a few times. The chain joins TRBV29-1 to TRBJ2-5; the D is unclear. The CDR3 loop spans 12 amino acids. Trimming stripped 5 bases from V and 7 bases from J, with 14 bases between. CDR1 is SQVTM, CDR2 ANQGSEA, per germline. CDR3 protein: CSVLVRLGTQYF. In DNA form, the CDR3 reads TGCAGCGTTCTCGTTCGGTTGGGGACCCAGTACTTC.

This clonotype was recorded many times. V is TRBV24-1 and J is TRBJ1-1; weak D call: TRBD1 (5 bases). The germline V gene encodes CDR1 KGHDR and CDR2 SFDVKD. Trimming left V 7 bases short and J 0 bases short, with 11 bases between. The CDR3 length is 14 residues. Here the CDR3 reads CATSTTDMNTEAFF. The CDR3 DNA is TGTGCCACCAGCACGACAGATATGAACACTGAAGCTTTCTTT.

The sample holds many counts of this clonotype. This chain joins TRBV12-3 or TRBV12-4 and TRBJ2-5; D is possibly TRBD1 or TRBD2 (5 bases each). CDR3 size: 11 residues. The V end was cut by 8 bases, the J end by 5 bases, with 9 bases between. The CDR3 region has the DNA TGTGCCAGCGGTTGGGGGGAGACCCAGTACTTC. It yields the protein CASGWGETQYF.

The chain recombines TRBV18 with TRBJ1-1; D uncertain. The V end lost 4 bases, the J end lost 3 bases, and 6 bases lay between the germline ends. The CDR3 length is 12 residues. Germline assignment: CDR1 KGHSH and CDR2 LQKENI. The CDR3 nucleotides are TGTGCCAGCTCACTGAAGGACACTGAAGCTTTCTTT. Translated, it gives CASSLKDTEAFF.

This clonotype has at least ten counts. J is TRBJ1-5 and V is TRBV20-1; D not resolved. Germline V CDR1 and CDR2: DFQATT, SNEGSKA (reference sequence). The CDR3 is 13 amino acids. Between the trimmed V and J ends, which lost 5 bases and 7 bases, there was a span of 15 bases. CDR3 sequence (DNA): TGCAGTGCTGTCCCCCAGGTTGGACAGCCCCAGCATTTT. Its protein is CSAVPQVGQPQHF.

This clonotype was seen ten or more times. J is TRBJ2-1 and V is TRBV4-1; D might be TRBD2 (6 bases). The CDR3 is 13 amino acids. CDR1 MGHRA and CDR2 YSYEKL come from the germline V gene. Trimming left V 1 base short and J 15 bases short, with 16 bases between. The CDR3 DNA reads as TGCGCCAGCAGCCAAGTTGAGCGGGTCGTTGTGTTCTTC. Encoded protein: CASSQVERVVVFF.

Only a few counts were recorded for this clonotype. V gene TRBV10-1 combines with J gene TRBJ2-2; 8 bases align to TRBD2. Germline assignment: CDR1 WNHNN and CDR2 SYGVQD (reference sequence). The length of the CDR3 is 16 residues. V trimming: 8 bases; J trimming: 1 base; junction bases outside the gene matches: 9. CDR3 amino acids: CASGKRGGMNTGELFF. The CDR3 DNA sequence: TGCGCCAGCGGAAAACGCGGGGGGATGAACACCGGGGAGCTGTTTTTT.

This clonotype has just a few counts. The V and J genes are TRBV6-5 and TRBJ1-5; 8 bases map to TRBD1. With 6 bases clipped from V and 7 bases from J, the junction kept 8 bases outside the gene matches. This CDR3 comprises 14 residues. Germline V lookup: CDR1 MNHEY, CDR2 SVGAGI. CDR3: CASRLGQGGQPQHF. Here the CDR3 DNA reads TGTGCCAGCAGACTCGGACAGGGTGGACAGCCCCAGCATTTT.

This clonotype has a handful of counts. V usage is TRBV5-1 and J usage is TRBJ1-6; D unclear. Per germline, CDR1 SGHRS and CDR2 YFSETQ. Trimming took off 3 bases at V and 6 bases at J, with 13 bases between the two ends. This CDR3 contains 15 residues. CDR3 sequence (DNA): TGCGCCAGCAGCTCTGACAAGCGCACTAATTCACCCCTCCACTTT. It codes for CASSSDKRTNSPLHF.